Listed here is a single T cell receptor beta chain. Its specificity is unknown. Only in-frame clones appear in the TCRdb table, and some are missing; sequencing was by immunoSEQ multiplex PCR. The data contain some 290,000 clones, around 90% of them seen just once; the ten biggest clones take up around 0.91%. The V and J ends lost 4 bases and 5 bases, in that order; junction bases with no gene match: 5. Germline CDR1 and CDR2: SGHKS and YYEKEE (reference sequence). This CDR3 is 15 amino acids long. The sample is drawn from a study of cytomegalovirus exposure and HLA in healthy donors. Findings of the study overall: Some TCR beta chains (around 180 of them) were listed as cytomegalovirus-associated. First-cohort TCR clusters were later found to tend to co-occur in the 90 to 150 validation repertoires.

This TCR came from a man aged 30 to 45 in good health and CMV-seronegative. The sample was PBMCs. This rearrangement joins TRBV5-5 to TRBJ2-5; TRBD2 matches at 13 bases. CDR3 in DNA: TGTGCCAGCAGCCGAACGACTAGCGGGGGGGAGACCCAGTACTTC. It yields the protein CASSRTTSGGETQYF.